These 8 T cell receptor beta chains originate from one sample sequenced in a study of blood T cell repertoires in COVID-19. Sequencing used immunoSEQ multiplex PCR; TCRdb keeps in-frame clones, though not all of them. The sample records 150,000 or so clones, around 83% being singletons. The sequenced sample was PBMCs or T cells enriched from blood (not recorded which). The source of these receptors is a woman between 45 and 65 years old who had been exposed to COVID-19.

CDR3 loop: CASSQGGLAGVYYEQYF. CDR3 sequence (DNA): TGTGCCAGCAGCCAGGGGGGACTAGCGGGAGTATACTACGAGCAGTACTTC. V usage is TRBV6-2 or TRBV6-3 and J usage is TRBJ2-7; 14 bases align to TRBD2. Germline loops: CDR1 MNHEY, CDR2 SVGEGT. V lost 6 bases, J lost 3 bases, and 10 bases stayed unmatched. CDR3 size: 17 residues.

The chain links TRBV27 to TRBJ2-7; D perhaps matches TRBD1 (6 bases). The V gene lost 6 bases and the J gene lost 2 bases, with 17 bases spanning the gap. Germline V gene lookup returns CDR1 MNHEY and CDR2 SMNVEV (reference sequence). CDR3 length: 15 residues. CDR3: CASSSEGTLAYEQYF. CDR3 sequence (DNA): TGTGCCAGCAGCTCTGAGGGGACACTCGCCTACGAGCAGTACTTC.

This clone is a singleton in its sample. This chain joins TRBV5-1 and TRBJ2-7, with 12 bases that match TRBD2. The V and J ends lost 2 bases and 7 bases, in that order; junction bases with no gene match: 7. From germline, CDR1 is SGHRS and CDR2 YFSETQ. The CDR3 is 15 amino acids. The CDR3 loop is CASSLPSGGADEQYF. Here the CDR3 DNA reads TGCGCCAGCAGCTTACCTAGCGGGGGGGCGGATGAGCAGTACTTC.

The chain uses TRBV13 and TRBJ2-7, with 11 positions matching TRBD1. CDR3 length: 15 amino acids. The V segment lost 1 base and the J segment 3 bases; nucleotides outside the gene matches: 2. Germline assignment: CDR1 PRHDT and CDR2 FYEKMQ (reference sequence). This chain's CDR3 is CASSLAGTGGYEQYF. DNA of the CDR3: TGTGCCAGCAGCTTAGCCGGGACAGGGGGCTACGAGCAGTACTTC. The whole variable domain, remainder taken from reference TRBV13 and TRBJ2-7, is AAGVIQSPRHLIKEKRETATLKCYPIPRHDTVYWYQQGPGQDPQFLISFYEKMQSDKGSIPDRFSAQQFSDYHSELNMSSLELGDSALYFCASSLAGTGGYEQYFGPGTRLTVT.

V usage is TRBV9 and J usage is TRBJ2-1; tentatively, D is TRBD2 (6 bases). Germline lookup yields CDR1 SGDLS and CDR2 YYNGEE. Trimming shortened V by 4 bases and J by 7 bases, and 21 bases separated the two germline ends. The CDR3 totals 16 residues. CDR3 bases: TGTGCCAGCAGCCCCTACGGGGGACGCCGCCAGAATGAGCAGTTCTTC. Translation: CASSPYGGRRQNEQFF.

This rearrangement joins TRBV10-3 to TRBJ1-6, with unresolved D. V gave up 6 bases and J gave up 7 bases, with 7 bases separating them. Germline CDR1 is ENHRY and CDR2 is SYGVKD. This CDR3 comprises 12 residues. This CDR3 is CAISGGNSPLHF. The CDR3 DNA follows: TGTGCCATCAGCGGCGGCAATTCACCCCTCCACTTT.

The chain employs TRBV19 and TRBJ2-7, with a weak D call TRBD2 (5 bases). The V end was cut by 5 bases, the J end by 4 bases, with 9 bases between. CDR3 length equals 12 residues. Looked up from germline, CDR1 is LNHDA and CDR2 is SQIVND (reference sequence). The CDR3 DNA reads TGTGCCAGTAGTTATAGCGATTACGAGCAGTACTTC. It yields the protein CASSYSDYEQYF.

The CDR3 bases are TGCGCCAGCAGCTTGTTTACCCAGGGTCGGGCCGAGCAGTACTTC. This gives the protein CASSLFTQGRAEQYF. The chain uses TRBV5-1 and TRBJ2-7; D is possibly TRBD1 (5 bases). The germline V gene has CDR1 SGHRS and CDR2 YFSETQ. This CDR3 is built from 15 residues. V was shortened by 1 base and J by 6 bases, with 17 bases between the two germline ends.